The 3 T cell receptor beta chains below were found in one sample sequenced in a study of CD8+ T cells in alopecia areata. The authors extracted RNA and reverse transcribed it into cDNA as the sequencing template. This table comes from immunoSEQ multiplex PCR, and its TCRdb copy is limited to in-frame clones, with some not included. The sample consists of some 110,000 clones, approximately 54% of them appearing once. Treatment specified: oral pan-JAK inhibitor, 5-10 mg twice daily. Material: CD8+ T cells sorted from blood, obtained at week 24, from a patient treated with tofacitinib. The receptors come from a human donor with alopecia areata.

V and J are TRBV27 and TRBJ1-5; D not certain. This CDR3 is built from 14 residues. Trimming cost V 2 bases and J 0 bases, with 5 bases left between them. The germline V gene encodes CDR1 MNHEY and CDR2 SMNVEV (reference sequence). This CDR3 reads CASSLRVSNQPQHF. In DNA form, the CDR3 reads TGTGCCAGCAGTTTACGTGTTAGCAATCAGCCCCAGCATTTT.

This rearrangement joins TRBV10-3 to TRBJ2-2, with a weak D call TRBD1 (6 bases). Trimming left V 8 bases short and J 3 bases short, with 10 bases between. Per the germline V gene, CDR1 is ENHRY and CDR2 is SYGVKD. This CDR3 spans 13 amino acids. As DNA, the CDR3 is TGTGCCATCCTTTCAGGGGACACCGGGGAGCTGTTTTTT. Translation: CAILSGDTGELFF.

This chain joins TRBV7-9 and TRBJ1-2, with a tentative D call TRBD1 (5 bases). Trimming removed 3 bases from V and 8 bases from J, with 19 bases in between. From germline, CDR1 is SEHNR and CDR2 FQNEAQ (reference sequence). This CDR3 comprises 15 residues. CDR3 nucleotide sequence: TGTGCCAGCAGCTTCCCTCTTGCCAGGGTTAACGGCTACACCTTC. This gives the protein CASSFPLARVNGYTF.